This is a list of T cell receptor beta chains from one sample in a study of blood T cell repertoires in COVID-19. Clones were sequenced by immunoSEQ multiplex PCR, and TCRdb holds only the in-frame ones, with some missing. Found here are over 70,000 clones, about four fifths of them singletons; the top ten hold 3.5% to 5%. Sequencing was carried out using peripheral blood. These TCRs come from a woman between 55 and 75 years old with acute or convalescent COVID-19. Each CDR3 is given with its conserved first and last residue. A D gene is named only where the DNA matches it firmly. Not every row has a clone size; where given, it reads once, few, many or a size class.

j_call d_call clone_size v_call cdr3_aa cdr3_nt
TRBJ2-7 TRBD2 NA TRBV11-2 CASSFSGGAGGQPYEQYF TGTGCCAGCAGCTTCTCCGGGGGAGCGGGGGGCCAACCCTACGAGCAGTACTTC
TRBJ1-1 NA NA TRBV30 CAWSALERGRVAFF TGTGCCTGGAGTGCGCTTGAGAGGGGGAGAGTAGCTTTCTTT
TRBJ1-6 TRBD1 NA TRBV19 CASSLDRGANSPLHF TGTGCCAGTAGTCTCGACAGGGGCGCCAATTCACCCCTCCACTTT
TRBJ1-2 NA NA TRBV6-5 CASIGEWGYGYTF TGTGCCAGCATTGGGGAGTGGGGCTATGGCTACACCTTC
TRBJ2-1 TRBD2 once TRBV7-3 CASSSGTSRYNEQFF TGTGCCAGCAGCTCGGGGACTAGCAGATACAATGAGCAGTTCTTC
TRBJ1-5 TRBD1 few TRBV7-2 CASSNRAGGQPQHF TGTGCCAGCAGTAACCGGGCAGGGGGACAGCCCCAGCATTTT
TRBJ1-6 TRBD1 NA TRBV5-6 CASSQTGFDSPLHF TGTGCCAGCAGCCAGACAGGGTTTGATTCACCCCTCCACTTT
TRBJ2-1 TRBD1 few TRBV19 CASSPGQGFEQFF TGTGCCAGTAGCCCGGGACAGGGGTTTGAGCAGTTCTTC
TRBJ2-1 TRBD2 once TRBV6-5 CASSPQASGNNEQFF TGTGCCAGCAGTCCTCAAGCTAGCGGGAATAATGAGCAGTTCTTC
TRBJ2-5 NA once TRBV3-1/TRBV3-2 CASSQAGSKTQYF TGTGCCAGCAGCCAAGCCGGTTCCAAGACCCAGTACTTC
TRBJ1-1 NA NA TRBV18 CASSPPGGGPTEAFF TGTGCCAGCTCACCCCCCGGGGGAGGGCCCACTGAAGCTTTCTTT
TRBJ1-2 TRBD1 NA TRBV30 CAWTEGTGASSGYTF TGTGCCTGGACGGAAGGGACAGGGGCTTCATCTGGCTACACCTTC
TRBJ2-5 NA NA TRBV7-8 CASSPKRVTYQETQYF TGTGCCAGCAGCCCCAAGCGGGTGACGTACCAAGAGACCCAGTACTTC
TRBJ1-5 TRBD1 NA TRBV6-1 CASSEMAGGGQPQHF TGTGCCAGCAGTGAAATGGCAGGGGGCGGTCAGCCCCAGCATTTT
TRBJ1-5 NA once TRBV19 CASSFITGIGNQPQHF TGTGCCAGTAGCTTCATCACAGGGATCGGCAATCAGCCCCAGCATTTT
TRBJ1-5 TRBD1 NA TRBV6-1 CASSERDRVNQPQHF TGTGCCAGCAGTGAACGGGACAGGGTCAATCAGCCCCAGCATTTT
TRBJ1-1 NA NA TRBV10-3 CAISRGVNTEAFF TGTGCCATAAGCAGGGGTGTGAACACTGAAGCTTTCTTT
TRBJ1-4 NA NA TRBV6-6 CASSYTLRLFF TGTGCCAGCAGTTACACCTTGAGACTGTTTTTT
TRBJ1-6 TRBD1 NA TRBV18 CASSQDRAGSPLHF TGTGCCAGCTCACAGGACAGGGCAGGGTCACCCCTCCACTTT
TRBJ1-6 TRBD1 NA TRBV27 CASSPDGQGIPSLYNSPLHF TGTGCCAGCAGTCCCGACGGACAGGGCATACCCAGCTTGTATAATTCACCCCTCCACTTT
TRBJ2-3 NA NA TRBV21-1 CASSKYRGWGTDTQYF TGTGCCAGCAGCAAGTATCGGGGTTGGGGCACAGATACGCAGTATTTT
TRBJ1-6 TRBD1 NA TRBV3-1/TRBV3-2 CASSQGLAGTGGRTLHF TGTGCCAGCAGCCAAGGTCTTGCCGGGACAGGGGGTAGGACCCTCCACTTT
TRBJ2-7 TRBD2 NA TRBV6-1 CASSEPFRLAGNSYEQYF TGTGCCAGCAGTGAACCTTTTAGGCTAGCGGGGAACTCCTACGAGCAGTACTTC
TRBJ2-7 NA NA TRBV7-3 CASSSSPRDEQYF TGTGCCAGCAGCTCCTCCCCCCGGGACGAGCAGTACTTC
TRBJ2-7 NA NA TRBV6-5 CASSLDFGYEQYF TGTGCCAGCAGTTTGGACTTCGGGTACGAGCAGTACTTC
TRBJ2-5 NA NA TRBV6-5 CASSSGLLETQYF TGTGCCAGCAGTTCCGGACTCCTAGAGACCCAGTACTTC
TRBJ2-7 NA NA TRBV5-5 CASSLVAEYEQYF TGTGCCAGCAGCTTGGTTGCGGAATACGAGCAGTACTTC
TRBJ2-5 TRBD1 NA TRBV27 CASSPIRGTGGETQYF TGTGCCAGCAGTCCAATTAGGGGGACAGGGGGAGAGACCCAGTACTTC
TRBJ2-1 TRBD2 NA TRBV7-8 CASSLVGLAGGPNEQFF TGTGCCAGCAGCTTAGTGGGACTAGCGGGGGGGCCCAATGAGCAGTTCTTC
TRBJ2-1 TRBD1 NA TRBV25-1 CASSGLTGGFDEQFF TGTGCCAGCAGTGGTCTTACAGGGGGCTTCGATGAGCAGTTCTTC
TRBJ2-1 TRBD2 NA TRBV5-1 CASSPQTSSNEQFF TGCGCCAGCAGCCCTCAGACTAGCAGCAATGAGCAGTTCTTC
TRBJ1-4 NA NA TRBV5-4 CASSRQTITHEKLFF TGTGCCAGCAGCAGGCAGACAATTACCCACGAAAAACTGTTTTTT
TRBJ1-5 NA few TRBV5-3 CARSLTGSNQPQHF TGTGCCAGAAGCTTGACAGGGAGCAATCAGCCCCAGCATTTT
TRBJ2-1 TRBD1 once TRBV10-1 CASSTGGGYNEQFF TGCGCCAGCAGTACAGGGGGCGGCTACAATGAGCAGTTCTTC
TRBJ1-1 NA NA TRBV11-3 CASSRTLNTEAFF TGTGCCAGCAGCCGAACATTGAACACTGAAGCTTTCTTT
TRBJ2-7 NA NA TRBV28 CASISNAGRSTYEQYF TGTGCCAGCATATCGAATGCGGGCAGGAGTACCTACGAGCAGTACTTC
TRBJ1-4 TRBD1 NA TRBV18 CASSPPGTGNEKLFF TGTGCCAGCTCACCACCCGGGACAGGCAATGAAAAACTGTTTTTT
TRBJ1-5 NA NA TRBV19 CASSPRGSPQHF TGTGCCAGTAGCCCGAGGGGGTCGCCCCAGCATTTT
TRBJ1-1 NA few TRBV6-1 CASSEFPLTPPMNTEAFF TGTGCCAGCAGTGAATTTCCCTTGACACCCCCTATGAACACTGAAGCTTTCTTT
TRBJ2-1 TRBD2 NA TRBV19 CASSMHRPSGSVGSYNEQFF TGTGCCAGTAGTATGCATCGGCCTAGCGGGAGTGTCGGATCCTACAATGAGCAGTTCTTC
TRBJ1-1 NA medium-sized TRBV19 CASRSSLLRRGRTEAFF TGTGCCAGTAGGAGTTCGCTACTTAGACGGGGAAGGACTGAAGCTTTCTTT
TRBJ1-5 TRBD1 NA TRBV6-5 CASRRGGGNQPQHF TGTGCCAGCAGGCGAGGGGGCGGGAATCAGCCCCAGCATTTT
TRBJ1-2 NA NA TRBV21-1 CASSHSGGPELYGYTF TGTGCCAGCAGCCATTCGGGAGGGCCCGAACTTTATGGCTACACCTTC
TRBJ2-7 NA NA TRBV3-1/TRBV3-2 CASSQDFALAAYEQYF TGTGCCAGCAGCCAAGACTTCGCGCTAGCCGCCTACGAGCAGTACTTC
TRBJ1-1 NA few TRBV28 CASRSEGRRTEAFF TGTGCCAGCCGCTCCGAAGGGAGGAGAACTGAAGCTTTCTTT
TRBJ1-4 TRBD1 NA TRBV4-2 CASSQGDRKNEKLFF TGTGCCAGCAGCCAGGGGGACAGAAAGAATGAAAAACTGTTTTTT
TRBJ2-7 TRBD2 NA TRBV7-3 CASSLGLAREQYF TGTGCCAGCAGCCTAGGACTAGCGAGGGAGCAGTACTTC
TRBJ1-2 NA NA TRBV19 CASSSSTRETTVYGYTF TGTGCCAGTAGCTCCTCTACTAGGGAAACTACCGTATATGGCTACACCTTC
TRBJ2-5 NA NA TRBV3-1/TRBV3-2 CASSQGRGGKTQYF TGTGCCAGCAGCCAAGGAAGGGGTGGCAAGACCCAGTACTTC
TRBJ1-4 TRBD1 NA TRBV18 CASSPGMGQLNEKLFF TGTGCCAGCTCACCAGGGATGGGACAGCTAAATGAAAAACTGTTTTTT
TRBJ2-1 TRBD2 NA TRBV5-6 CASRRELAAISNEQFF TGTGCCAGCAGACGTGAACTAGCGGCCATATCCAATGAGCAGTTCTTC
TRBJ1-2 TRBD1 few TRBV19 CASRGQDRRGYTF TGTGCCAGTAGGGGACAGGACCGGCGCGGCTACACCTTC
TRBJ2-7 NA NA TRBV15 CATSREMAVYEQYF TGTGCCACCAGCAGAGAGATGGCGGTCTACGAGCAGTACTTC
TRBJ1-3 TRBD1 NA TRBV12-3/TRBV12-4 CASSRTGADTIYF TGTGCCAGCAGTAGAACAGGGGCGGACACCATATATTTT